Listed here are 8 T cell receptor beta chains from one sample, sequenced in a study of cytomegalovirus exposure and HLA in healthy donors. Clones were sequenced by immunoSEQ multiplex PCR, and TCRdb holds only the in-frame ones, with some missing. The data hold under 100,000 clones, with approximately 96% observed a single time. The sample comprised PBMCs. These receptors originate from a man between 18 and 35 years old in good health and CMV-seronegative.

The chain is built from TRBV9 and TRBJ1-3, with no clear D. Trimming shortened V by 1 base and J by 9 bases, and 23 bases separated the two germline ends. The CDR3 contains 17 residues. Germline values: CDR1 SGDLS, CDR2 YYNGEE. This CDR3 is CASSVRTGNPPRGTIYF. The CDR3 DNA follows: TGTGCCAGCAGCGTACGGACGGGCAACCCTCCTCGGGGCACCATATATTTT. Full variable domain (remainder filled in from reference TRBV9 and TRBJ1-3): DSGVTQTPKHLITATGQRVTLRCSPRSGDLSVYWYQQSLDQGLQFLIQYYNGEERAKGNILERFSAQQFPDLHSELNLSSLELGDSALYFCASSVRTGNPPRGTIYFGEGSWLTVV.

This clone showed up just once. The CDR3 sequence is CASSLPGTGVYNEQFF. Here the CDR3 DNA reads TGTGCCAGCAGTCTACCCGGGACAGGAGTATACAATGAGCAGTTCTTC. The chain combines TRBV27 with TRBJ2-1; 8 nucleotides align to TRBD1. This CDR3 region has 16 residues. With 5 bases clipped from V and 4 bases from J, the junction kept 10 bases outside the gene matches. Germline V gene lookup returns CDR1 MNHEY and CDR2 SMNVEV (reference sequence).

This chain connects TRBV29-1 to TRBJ1-2; 7 bases agree with TRBD1. With V trimmed by 7 bases and J by 8 bases, 7 bases remained unmatched. This CDR3 is 11 amino acids long. Germline V gene lookup returns CDR1 SQVTM and CDR2 ANQGSEA. CDR3: CSGRQGEGYTF. CDR3 nucleotide sequence: TGCAGCGGACGACAGGGAGAGGGCTACACCTTC.

J is TRBJ2-1 and V is TRBV7-2, with TRBD2 as a possible D gene (5 bases). V was cut by 3 bases and J by 2 bases, with 8 bases left in between. The CDR3 runs to 14 residues. Germline assignment: CDR1 SGHTA and CDR2 FQGNSA. The CDR3 nucleotides read TGTGCCAGCAGCTTTAGCGTGCCCTACAATGAGCAGTTCTTC. This codes for CASSFSVPYNEQFF. Based on the CDR3 plus reference TRBV7-2 and TRBJ2-1, the full variable domain is GAGVSQSPSNKVTEKGKDVELRCDPISGHTALYWYRQSLGQGLEFLIYFQGNSAPDKSGLPSDRFSAERTGGSVSTLTIQRTQQEDSAVYLCASSFSVPYNEQFFGPGTRLTVL.

The V and J genes are TRBV2 and TRBJ2-1, with D perhaps TRBD2 (5 bases). V lost 4 bases and J 4 bases, leaving 14 bases between the germline ends. There are 15 residues in the CDR3. The germline V gene encodes CDR1 SNHLY and CDR2 FYNNEI. CDR3 region: CASSVERRAYNEQFF. Here the CDR3 DNA reads TGTGCCAGCAGTGTGGAGCGGAGAGCGTACAATGAGCAGTTCTTC.

This clone was seen only once. The CDR3, as DNA: TGCAGCCTTGGGACAGGCGAGCAGTTCTTC. Protein: CSLGTGEQFF. This chain uses TRBV29-1 with TRBJ2-1; 8 bases map to TRBD1. The CDR3 loop spans 10 amino acids. J lost 10 bases, V lost 8 bases, and 4 bases had no gene match. Germline V gene lookup returns CDR1 SQVTM and CDR2 ANQGSEA.

The chain carries TRBV10-3 and TRBJ2-2, with D perhaps TRBD2 (5 bases). The CDR3 runs 14 residues. Per the germline V gene, CDR1 is ENHRY and CDR2 is SYGVKD. V was cut by 0 bases and J by 5 bases, with 7 bases left in between. The DNA of the CDR3 is TGTGCCATCAGTGAGTCAGAGGGTACCGGGGAGCTGTTTTTT. Amino acid sequence: CAISESEGTGELFF.

This chain links TRBV5-4 with TRBJ2-5; TRBD2 agrees at 8 bases. Germline CDR1 is SGHNT and CDR2 is YYREEE (reference sequence). Trimming cost V 4 bases and J 5 bases; bases outside gene matches: 7. The CDR3 sequence is 14 residues long. The CDR3 sequence is CASSITSGGETQYF. CDR3 DNA sequence: TGTGCCAGCAGCATAACTAGCGGTGGGGAGACCCAGTACTTC.